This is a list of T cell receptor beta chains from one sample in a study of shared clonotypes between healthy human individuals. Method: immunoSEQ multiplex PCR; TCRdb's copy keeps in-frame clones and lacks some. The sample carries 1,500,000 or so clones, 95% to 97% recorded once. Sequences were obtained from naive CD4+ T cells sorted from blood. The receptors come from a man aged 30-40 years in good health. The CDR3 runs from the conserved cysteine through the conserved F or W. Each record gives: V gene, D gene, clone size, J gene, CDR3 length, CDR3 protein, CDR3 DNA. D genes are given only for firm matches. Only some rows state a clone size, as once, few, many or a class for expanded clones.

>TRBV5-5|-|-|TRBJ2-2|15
CASSLLGGVTGELFF
TGTGCCAGCAGCTTGTTGGGGGGTGTCACCGGGGAGCTGTTTTTT
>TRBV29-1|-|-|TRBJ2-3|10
CSGGEDTQYF
TGCAGCGGAGGAGAAGATACGCAGTATTTT
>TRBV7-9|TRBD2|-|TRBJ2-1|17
CASSFGSLAGEINEQFF
TGTGCCAGCAGCTTCGGAAGCTTAGCGGGAGAGATCAATGAGCAGTTCTTC
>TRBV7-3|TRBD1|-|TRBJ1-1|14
CASSPRGQGTEAFF
TGTGCCAGCAGCCCGCGAGGACAGGGGACTGAAGCTTTCTTT
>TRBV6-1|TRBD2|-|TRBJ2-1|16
CASSEALAGAYNEQFF
TGTGCCAGCAGTGAAGCCTTAGCGGGAGCCTACAATGAGCAGTTCTTC
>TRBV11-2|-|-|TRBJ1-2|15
CASSLGRGLFYGYTF
TGTGCCAGCAGCTTAGGCCGGGGGCTTTTTTATGGCTACACCTTC
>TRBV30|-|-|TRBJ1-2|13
CAWSSGWTRGYTF
TGTGCCTGGAGTTCGGGGTGGACCCGAGGCTACACCTTC
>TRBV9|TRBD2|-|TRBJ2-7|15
CASSAGLAGTYEQYF
TGTGCCAGCAGCGCCGGACTAGCGGGGACCTACGAGCAGTACTTC
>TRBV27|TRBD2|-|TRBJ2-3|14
CASSLNWGGDTQYF
TGTGCCAGCAGTTTAAATTGGGGGGGAGATACGCAGTATTTT
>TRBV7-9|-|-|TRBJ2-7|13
CASSLPGPYEQYF
TGTGCCAGCAGCTTACCAGGACCCTACGAGCAGTACTTC
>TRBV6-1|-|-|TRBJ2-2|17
CASSDLSGPSITGELFF
TGTGCCAGCAGTGACTTGTCGGGACCGTCGATCACCGGGGAGCTGTTTTTT
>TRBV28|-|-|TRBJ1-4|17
CASSLSRFRGNNEKLFF
TGTGCCAGCAGTTTATCCCGCTTCAGGGGCAACAATGAAAAACTGTTTTTT
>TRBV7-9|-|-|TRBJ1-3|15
CASSRKGGSGNTIYF
TGTGCCAGCAGCCGGAAAGGGGGATCTGGAAACACCATATATTTT
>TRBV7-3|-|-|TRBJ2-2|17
CASSRTPRPINTGELFF
TGTGCCAGCAGTCGCACCCCCCGACCCATCAACACCGGGGAGCTGTTTTTT
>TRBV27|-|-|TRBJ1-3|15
CASSLSLSSGNTIYF
TGTGCCAGCAGTTTGTCGCTATCCTCTGGAAACACCATATATTTT
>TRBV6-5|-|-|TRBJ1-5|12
CASSSSGRPQHF
TGTGCCAGCAGTTCCTCAGGGAGGCCCCAGCATTTT
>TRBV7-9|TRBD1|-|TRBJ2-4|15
CASSLLGDSKNIQYF
TGTGCCAGCAGCTTACTAGGGGACAGCAAAAACATTCAGTACTTC
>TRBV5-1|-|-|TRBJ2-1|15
CASSLAGIGLNEQFF
TGCGCCAGCAGCTTGGCAGGCATAGGACTCAATGAGCAGTTCTTC
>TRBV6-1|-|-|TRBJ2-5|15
CASIRTGTPVETQYF
TGTGCCAGCATCAGAACCGGGACGCCGGTGGAGACCCAGTACTTC
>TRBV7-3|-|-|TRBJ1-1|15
CASNLRGDTPTEAFF
TGTGCCAGCAACCTACGGGGGGACACTCCCACTGAAGCTTTCTTT
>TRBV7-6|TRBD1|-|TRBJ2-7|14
CASSLQTGAYEQYF
TGTGCCAGCAGCTTACAGACAGGGGCCTACGAGCAGTACTTC
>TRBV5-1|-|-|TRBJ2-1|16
CASSLSAGGTYNEQFF
TGCGCCAGCAGCCTCTCGGCAGGGGGGACCTACAATGAGCAGTTCTTC
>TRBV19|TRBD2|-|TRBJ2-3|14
CASSMREGRDTQYF
TGTGCCAGTAGTATGAGGGAGGGCCGAGATACGCAGTATTTT
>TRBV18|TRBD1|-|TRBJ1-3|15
CASSRTGDSGNTIYF
TGTGCCAGCTCACGAACAGGGGACTCTGGAAACACCATATATTTT
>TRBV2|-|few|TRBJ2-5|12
CASRGDQETQYF
TGTGCCAGCAGGGGGGACCAAGAGACCCAGTACTTC
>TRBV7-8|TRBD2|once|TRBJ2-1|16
CASSFGVPSGVNEQFF
TGTGCCAGCAGCTTCGGGGTGCCTAGCGGGGTAAATGAGCAGTTCTTC
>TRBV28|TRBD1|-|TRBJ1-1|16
CASSVSATTGTSEAFF
TGTGCCAGCAGTGTGTCCGCCACGACAGGGACTAGTGAAGCTTTCTTT
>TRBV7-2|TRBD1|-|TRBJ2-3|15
CASSRGGARGDTQYF
TGTGCCAGCAGCCGAGGTGGGGCCAGGGGGGATACGCAGTATTTT
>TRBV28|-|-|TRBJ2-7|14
CASSLGAFEGEQYF
TGTGCCAGCAGTTTAGGGGCGTTCGAGGGCGAGCAGTACTTC
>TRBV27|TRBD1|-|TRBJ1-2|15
CASSLSGTANYGYTF
TGTGCCAGCAGTTTATCCGGGACAGCTAACTATGGCTACACCTTC
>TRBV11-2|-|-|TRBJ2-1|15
CASSFNPSSYNEQFF
TGTGCCAGCAGCTTTAATCCGAGCTCCTACAATGAGCAGTTCTTC
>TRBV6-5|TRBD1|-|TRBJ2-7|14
CASSYSTGNHEQYF
TGTGCCAGCAGTTACTCGACAGGGAACCACGAGCAGTACTTC
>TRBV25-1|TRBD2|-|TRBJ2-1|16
CASSESVTSGSTEQFF
TGTGCCAGCAGTGAATCAGTGACTAGCGGCTCCACTGAGCAGTTCTTC
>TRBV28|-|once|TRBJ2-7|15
CASSSRLSASVEQYF
TGTGCCAGCAGTTCCAGACTAAGCGCGTCGGTCGAGCAGTACTTC
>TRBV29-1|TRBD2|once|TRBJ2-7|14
CSVEKLAGGYEQYF
TGCAGCGTTGAAAAACTAGCGGGAGGCTACGAGCAGTACTTC
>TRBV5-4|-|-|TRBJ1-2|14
CASSLPQRRWGYTF
TGTGCCAGCAGTCTGCCTCAGAGGCGATGGGGCTACACCTTC
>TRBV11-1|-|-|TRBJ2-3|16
CASSFGLGVATDTQYF
TGTGCCAGCAGCTTCGGTTTGGGGGTTGCCACAGATACGCAGTATTTT
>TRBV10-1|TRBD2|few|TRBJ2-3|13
CASSESGREVAYF
TGCGCCAGCAGTGAGTCTGGGCGGGAGGTTGCGTATTTT
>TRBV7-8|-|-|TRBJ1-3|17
CASSLARITFSGNTIYF
TGTGCCAGCAGCTTAGCTCGGATCACCTTCTCTGGAAACACCATATATTTT
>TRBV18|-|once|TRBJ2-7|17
CASRTYLSGNQNYEQYF
TGTGCCAGCCGGACTTATTTGTCGGGAAACCAAAACTACGAGCAGTACTTC
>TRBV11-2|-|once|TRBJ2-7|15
CASSFQAGPAYEQYF
TGTGCCAGCAGCTTTCAGGCGGGCCCCGCTTACGAGCAGTACTTC
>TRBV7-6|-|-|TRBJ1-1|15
CASSSHGGMNTEAFF
TGTGCCAGCAGCTCCCACGGGGGGATGAACACTGAAGCTTTCTTT
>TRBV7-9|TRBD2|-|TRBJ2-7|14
CASSLLAETYEQYF
TGTGCCAGCAGCTTACTAGCGGAGACTTACGAGCAGTACTTC
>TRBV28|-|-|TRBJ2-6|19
CASSLLNGYGATGANVLTF
TGTGCCAGCAGTTTATTGAACGGTTACGGTGCAACTGGGGCCAACGTCCTGACTTTC
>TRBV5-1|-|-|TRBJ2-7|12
CASRRDSYEQYF
TGCGCCAGCCGGCGGGACTCCTACGAGCAGTACTTC
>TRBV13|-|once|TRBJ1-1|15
CASRPLDGLYTEAFF
TGTGCCAGCAGACCACTAGACGGGCTATACACTGAAGCTTTCTTT
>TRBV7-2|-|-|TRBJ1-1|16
CASSPKNRVSNTEAFF
TGTGCCAGCAGCCCCAAAAACCGGGTCTCGAACACTGAAGCTTTCTTT